The 10 T cell receptor beta chains below all came from one sample that was sequenced in a study of CD8+ T cells in alopecia areata. The sample's treatment: oral pan-JAK inhibitor, 5-10 mg twice daily. The authors extracted RNA and reverse transcribed it into cDNA as the sequencing template. The protocol was immunoSEQ multiplex PCR, while the TCRdb copy is restricted to in-frame clones and leaves out a portion. The sample has around 120,000 clones; over 60% are singletons. The sequenced sample was CD4+ T cells sorted from blood, obtained at week 4, from a patient treated with tofacitinib. These receptors came from a human donor with alopecia areata.

This chain uses TRBV29-1 with TRBJ2-5, with TRBD1 identical over 8 bases. CDR3 length: 16 amino acids. The germline CDR1 and CDR2 sequences are SQVTM and ANQGSEA. After removal of 6 bases from V and 4 bases from J, the junction contained 16 bases not matched to a gene. CDR3 protein: CSVQRGIGTGGETQYF. The CDR3 DNA sequence: TGCAGCGTCCAAAGGGGGATAGGGACAGGCGGAGAGACCCAGTACTTC. The full variable domain, rest sourced from reference TRBV29-1 and TRBJ2-5, is SAVISQKPSRDICQRGTSLTIQCQVDSQVTMMFWYRQQPGQSLTLIATANQGSEATYESGFVIDKFPISRPNLTFSTLTVSNMSPEDSSIYLCSVQRGIGTGGETQYFGPGTRLLVL.

The genes are TRBV23-1 and TRBJ1-1; the match to TRBD1 covers 8 bases. TRBV23-1 is annotated as an ORF whose role is uncertain. J lost 1 base, V lost 6 bases, and 4 bases had no gene match. This CDR3 comprises 14 residues. The DNA for the CDR3 is TGCGCCAGCAGCGAAGGACAGGGGAACACTGAAGCTTTCTTT. Its protein product is CASSEGQGNTEAFF.

The genes are TRBV9 and TRBJ2-1; 9 bases line up with TRBD1. This CDR3 spans 16 amino acids. V shed 0 bases and J 5 bases; nucleotides not matched to a gene: 6. CDR1 SGDLS and CDR2 YYNGEE come from the germline V gene. The CDR3 loop is CASSVEVRTGDNEQFF. CDR3 nucleotide sequence: TGTGCCAGCAGCGTAGAGGTCCGGACAGGGGACAATGAGCAGTTCTTC.

The chain couples TRBV23-1 to TRBJ1-3, with TRBD1 as a possible D gene (5 bases). TRBV23-1 is an open reading frame, and its role is uncertain. Deletions cut 3 bases from V and 0 bases from J, with 15 bases between. The CDR3 consists of 17 residues. This CDR3 is CASSQGEEGDSGNTIYF. CDR3 coding DNA: TGCGCCAGCAGTCAGGGCGAGGAAGGGGACTCTGGAAACACCATATATTTT.

This chain uses TRBV6-5 with TRBJ1-1; D unclear. CDR1 is MNHEY, CDR2 SVGAGI, per germline. V lost 5 bases to trimming and J lost 0 bases, with 10 bases between them. The CDR3 spans 14 residues. The CDR3 sequence is CASSSKGMNTEAFF. CDR3 DNA sequence: TGTGCCAGCAGTAGCAAAGGTATGAACACTGAAGCTTTCTTT.

In this sample, this clone turned up a few times. Other DNA sequences in this specimen translate into the identical CDR3. The CDR3 DNA sequence: TGTGCCAGCAGCCTAGCAGAGACCCAGTACTTC. Translating gives CASSLAETQYF. J is TRBJ2-5 and V is TRBV5-6, with D perhaps TRBD2 (5 bases). Germline-derived CDR1 and CDR2 are SGHDT and YYEEEE. V lost 4 bases and J 4 bases, leaving 5 bases between the germline ends. This CDR3 comprises 11 residues.

In this sample, this clone turned up a few times. The V and J genes are TRBV29-1 and TRBJ2-2; D is tentatively TRBD1 or TRBD2 (5 bases each). Germline assignment: CDR1 SQVTM and CDR2 ANQGSEA. There are 12 residues in the CDR3. The V gene lost 3 bases and the J gene lost 9 bases, with 11 bases spanning the gap. The CDR3 sequence: CSVEGEGRELFF. The CDR3 coding sequence is TGCAGCGTTGAGGGGGAAGGCAGGGAGCTGTTTTTT.

This clone was counted only a few times. This chain uses TRBV6-5 with TRBJ2-5; D may match TRBD1 or TRBD2 (6 bases each). CDR1 is MNHEY, CDR2 SVGAGI, per germline. The CDR3 totals 14 residues. Trimming removed 2 bases at V and 2 bases at J, with 9 bases between. In DNA form, the CDR3 reads TGTGCCAGCAGTTACCGGGGGCTTCAAGAGACCCAGTACTTC. Protein product: CASSYRGLQETQYF.

The gene calls are TRBV2 and TRBJ2-2; D is unresolved. Trimming cost V 8 bases and J 6 bases, with 7 bases left between them. This CDR3 is built from 11 residues. CDR1 and CDR2 from the germline V gene are SNHLY and FYNNEI. The CDR3 here is CASAPPGELFF. The DNA of the CDR3 is TGTGCCAGCGCTCCCCCCGGGGAGCTGTTTTTT.

J is TRBJ2-3 and V is TRBV19; D possibly uses TRBD1 or TRBD2 (5 bases each). The germline V and J ends were trimmed by 3 bases and 3 bases, with 13 bases remaining between them. The length of the CDR3 is 15 residues. Looked up from germline, CDR1 is LNHDA and CDR2 is SQIVND (reference sequence). The CDR3 sequence is CASSIEGYGTDTQYF. In DNA, the CDR3 is TGTGCCAGTAGTATTGAGGGGTATGGAACAGATACGCAGTATTTT.